This TCR beta chain was retrieved from a study of T cell changes during pregnancy in multiple sclerosis. Only in-frame clones appear in the TCRdb table, and some are missing; sequencing was by immunoSEQ multiplex PCR. The sample has tens of thousands of clones, about 90% seen once. The CDR3 spans 14 residues. From germline, CDR1 is MNHNS and CDR2 SASEGT. Trimming left V 4 bases short and J 2 bases short, with 9 bases between. This clonotype was obtained from a female donor with multiple sclerosis, enrolled in a pregnancy study. The J gene is TRBJ1-5, the V gene TRBV6-1; D unresolved. Sequenced material: CD4+ T cells from peripheral blood mononuclear cells, taken in the second trimester of pregnancy. The CDR3 is CASSALTGNQPQHF. The CDR3 coding sequence is TGTGCCAGCAGTGCACTAACGGGCAATCAGCCCCAGCATTTT.